The T cell receptor beta chain described here comes from a study of T cell repertoires in cytomegalovirus infection. Turning to the study itself: Indicated by public TCR beta signatures were CMV infection and matching HLA type. Findings of the study overall: There were carriers of CMV plus the relevant HLA, and cumulative public TCR beta family frequency identified them. In two of eight donors, the top clonotype was HLA-C-restricted CMV-specific.

Notes on this clonotype: Antigen specificity is unknown.

Each CDR3 protein gets one entry after TCRdb re-called the reads with MiXCR. Of hundreds of thousands of distinct CDR3 sequences in the sample, about two fifths were seen once. The source was cultured PBMCs, collected from culture after CMV antigen stimulation. This receptor was identified in a human donor in good health (CMV status not recorded). Some clones in this sample may be carry-over from other donors' samples.

The CDR3, as DNA: TGTGCCAGCAGTAGGGCTGTCCATCAGCCCCAGCATTTT. This sequence encodes CASSRAVHQPQHF. The chain combines TRBV6-5 with TRBJ1-5; no clear D. V lost 5 bases to trimming and J lost 5 bases, with 10 bases between them. The CDR3 has 13 residues. CDR1 and CDR2 (germline): MNHEY, SVGAGI.